This TCR beta chain originates from a study of blood T cell repertoires in COVID-19. Study-level information: In each case, the material was cDNA or gDNA derived from T cells, B-cell-depleted T cells, or PBMCs.

This CDR3 is built from 15 residues. Germline V gene lookup returns CDR1 GTSNPN and CDR2 SVGIG (reference sequence). V was clipped by 5 bases and J by 1 base, with 14 bases between them. Sequencing used immunoSEQ multiplex PCR; TCRdb keeps in-frame clones, though not all of them. Of approximately 300,000 clones in the sample, 86% are singletons; the top ten hold around 1.7%. This TCR was sampled from a woman in her 50s with acute or convalescent COVID-19. The sequencing input was peripheral blood. The chain recombines TRBV30 with TRBJ1-4; TRBD1 is a possible D gene (5 bases). The CDR3 loop reads CAWGDARETNEKLFF. The CDR3 DNA reads TGTGCCTGGGGGGACGCCAGGGAAACTAATGAAAAACTGTTTTTT. Variable domain in full (rest from reference TRBV30 and TRBJ1-4): SQTIHQWPATLVQPVGSPLSLECTVEGTSNPNLYWYRQAAGRGLQLLFYSVGIGQISSEVPQNLSASRPQDRQFILSSKKLLLSDSGFYLCAWGDARETNEKLFFGSGTQLSVL.